Following are 7 T cell receptor beta chains from one sample sequenced in a study of control samples from healthy donors and cancer patients. TCRdb's table, derived via immunoSEQ multiplex PCR, lists solely in-frame clones and lacks some. The sample shows roughly 29,000 clones, 79% of them seen only once. Input material: PBMCs. Receptors originate from a man in his sixties with head and neck cancer.

This rearrangement joins TRBV7-6 to TRBJ2-2; TRBD2 agrees at 10 bases. The V gene's germline CDR1 is SGHVS and CDR2 FNYEAQ. The length of the CDR3 is 18 residues. V shed 5 bases, J shed 7 bases, and the junction held 16 bases outside the gene matches. The CDR3 region has the DNA TGTGCCAGCAGCCAACCGAATTATAGCGGGAGGCAGGGCGGGGAGCTGTTTTTT. Protein sequence: CASSQPNYSGRQGGELFF.

V gene TRBV6-5 combines with J gene TRBJ2-2; 7 bases fit TRBD2. The CDR3 is made up of 15 amino acids. Germline V CDR1 and CDR2: MNHEY, SVGAGI. J was trimmed by 2 bases and V by 7 bases; bases with no gene match: 7. CDR3 coding DNA: TGTGCCAGCACTCCCGGGACTACTAACACCGGGGAGCTGTTTTTT. Translated, it gives CASTPGTTNTGELFF.

The V gene is TRBV7-3, the J gene TRBJ2-1, with 7 bases aligning to TRBD2. There are 13 residues in the CDR3. Losses at the gene ends were 4 bases for V and 7 bases for J; bases not matched to a gene: 4. Germline assignment: CDR1 SGHTA and CDR2 FQGTGA. The CDR3 coding sequence is TGTGCCAGCAGCTCGCGACTAGCTAATGAGCAGTTCTTC. Its protein product is CASSSRLANEQFF. The full variable domain, its missing parts supplied by reference TRBV7-3 and TRBJ2-1, is GAGVSQTPSNKVTEKGKYVELRCDPISGHTALYWYRQSLGQGPEFLIYFQGTGAADDSGLPNDRFFAVRPEGSVSTLKIQRTERGDSAVYLCASSSRLANEQFFGPGTRLTVL.

The chain has TRBV29-1 and TRBJ2-4; 11 bases match TRBD1. Trimming cost V 4 bases and J 3 bases; bases outside gene matches: 5. The CDR3 has 15 amino acids. Germline CDR1 reads SQVTM; CDR2 reads ANQGSEA. The CDR3 here is CSVAGTGGSKNIQYF. As DNA, the CDR3 is TGCAGCGTTGCCGGGACAGGGGGGAGCAAAAACATTCAGTACTTC.

The V gene is TRBV3-1 (or the pseudogene TRBV3-2), the J gene TRBJ1-5; D is unresolved. The CDR3 has 15 amino acids. Trimming removed 1 base from V and 7 bases from J, with 14 bases in between. Germline-derived CDR1 and CDR2 are LGHDT and YNNKEL (reference sequence). The DNA for the CDR3 is TGTGCCAGCAGCCAAGTCTCTACAATGGGCCAGCCCCAGCATTTT. Its translation: CASSQVSTMGQPQHF.

This chain joins TRBV6-1 and TRBJ2-7, with 7 bases matching TRBD1. The CDR3 is 13 residues long. Germline V CDR1 and CDR2: MNHNS, SASEGT. V shed 5 bases and J 4 bases; nucleotides not matched to a gene: 5. CDR3 protein: CASSKTQGYEQYF. CDR3 DNA sequence: TGTGCCAGCAGTAAAACACAGGGGTACGAGCAGTACTTC.

CDR3 DNA: TGTGCCAGCAGTTTCGTTCGGGGGGGCTATGGCTACACCTTC. It specifies CASSFVRGGYGYTF. This chain connects TRBV28 to TRBJ1-2, with TRBD1 as a possible D gene (5 bases). The CDR3 is 14 residues long. Germline lookup yields CDR1 MDHEN and CDR2 SYDVKM. Trimming took off 3 bases at V and 4 bases at J, with 12 bases between the two ends.